This TCR beta chain originates from a study of regulatory T cells in long-lasting Graves disease. Study observations and caveats: Newly diagnosed patients shared approximately 1,000 public clonotypes; persistent patients shared approximately 2,700.

This CDR3 spans 14 amino acids. CDR1 and CDR2 (germline): GTSNPN, SVGIG (reference sequence). Losses at the gene ends were 1 base for V and 7 bases for J; bases not matched to a gene: 8. Only one count was recorded for this clonotype. Its antigen is still unknown. The time point denotes: persistent/refractory GD, antithyroid drugs over 5 years with positive TRAb. PBMC-derived RNA was used for the TCR library. The authors drew approximately 9 milliliters of peripheral blood into EDTA tubes. Arm-PCR with iRepertoire HTBI primers amplified the CDR3 regions for these TCR beta libraries. TCRdb passed the multiplex PCR reads through MiXCR, listing each CDR3 protein once. The sample consists of a few hundred thousand distinct CDR3 sequences, roughly 22% of them appearing once.

The TCR originated in a female donor with Graves disease. The chain joins TRBV30 to TRBJ2-7; TRBD2 matches 9 bases. The sequences come from peripheral blood mononuclear cells (PBMCs), collected when the disease was refractory, from a patient treated with antithyroid drugs. In DNA form, the CDR3 reads TGTGCCTGGAGTGCCGGGCTAGCGGGGAATGAGCAGTACTTC. Translation gives CAWSAGLAGNEQYF.